Below, 30 T cell receptor beta chains from the same sample are listed, as sequenced in a study of cytomegalovirus exposure and HLA in healthy donors. 60 Vbeta and 13 Jbeta primers were used in PCR. Sequenced by immunoSEQ multiplex PCR; TCRdb stores in-frame clones only, minus some. The table lists 96,000 or so clones, approximately 74% of them singletons. The sequencing input was PBMCs. The receptors here all came from a female donor in good health and CMV-seropositive.

With respect to this clone: One end of the junction does not line up with germline, which may come from a read error. This chain links TRBV7-7 with TRBJ2-1; 8 nucleotides line up with TRBD1. CDR1 is SSHAT, CDR2 FNYEAQ, per germline (reference sequence). The length of the CDR3 is 13 residues. Here the CDR3 reads CASSSGQGNEQFF. As DNA, the CDR3 is TGTGCTAGCAGCTCCGGACAGGGTAATGAGCAGTTCTTC.

This sequence joins TRBV11-2 and TRBJ1-1; D gene uncertain. Trimming stripped 8 bases from V and 11 bases from J, with 15 bases between. Germline CDR1 is SGHAT and CDR2 is FQNNGV. The CDR3 spans 11 residues. The CDR3 bases are TGTGCCAGCTCTCGCGGGGAAGGGGCTTTCTTT. This encodes CASSRGEGAFF.

This clone was detected only once. The V call is TRBV4-3, the J call TRBJ2-1, with D maybe TRBD1 (6 bases). Trimming shortened V by 3 bases and J by 0 bases, and 9 bases separated the two germline ends. The CDR3 has 15 residues. The germline CDR1 and CDR2 sequences are LGHNA and YSLEER. The DNA of the CDR3 is TGCGCCAGCAGCCATTACAGGGACTCCTACAATGAGCAGTTCTTC. Its protein product is CASSHYRDSYNEQFF.

The chain employs TRBV7-9 and TRBJ2-3, with D perhaps TRBD1 (5 bases). Germline V gene data show CDR1 as SEHNR and CDR2 as FQNEAQ (reference sequence). The CDR3 is 14 amino acids. V lost 5 bases and J 4 bases, leaving 13 bases between the germline ends. CDR3 coding DNA: TGTGCCAGCAGCCCGACAGTTACTTCAGATACGCAGTATTTT. This translates into CASSPTVTSDTQYF.

CDR3 residues: CASSSWRQASYEQYF. The CDR3 nucleotides are TGTGCCAGCAGCTCCTGGAGACAGGCGTCCTACGAGCAGTACTTC. This chain links TRBV7-2 with TRBJ2-7, with D possibly TRBD1 on 6 matching bases. This CDR3 region has 15 residues. CDR1 and CDR2 (germline): SGHTA, FQGNSA. V shed 4 bases and J shed 1 base, with 14 bases lying between them. Looking up the rest from reference TRBV7-2 and TRBJ2-7 gives the full variable domain: GAGVSQSPSNKVTEKGKDVELRCDPISGHTALYWYRQSLGQGLEFLIYFQGNSAPDKSGLPSDRFSAERTGGSVSTLTIQRTQQEDSAVYLCASSSWRQASYEQYFGPGTRLTVT.

The V and J genes are TRBV5-6 and TRBJ2-1; D may be TRBD2 (5 bases). V was shortened by 4 bases and J by 0 bases, with 20 bases between the two germline ends. Germline V lookup: CDR1 SGHDT, CDR2 YYEEEE. This CDR3 comprises 18 residues. The CDR3 loop is CASSRELYSPSSYNEQFF. For the CDR3, the DNA is TGTGCCAGCAGCCGGGAACTCTATTCCCCGAGCTCCTACAATGAGCAGTTCTTC.

The chain carries TRBV6-1 and TRBJ2-1; D may be TRBD2 (7 bases). This CDR3 spans 15 amino acids. V was trimmed by 6 bases and J by 0 bases, leaving 12 bases between them. Germline V gives CDR1 MNHNS, CDR2 SASEGT. The CDR3: CASRGAGDSYNEQFF. DNA for the CDR3: TGTGCCAGCAGGGGGGCGGGGGACTCCTACAATGAGCAGTTCTTC.

This rearrangement joins TRBV5-1 to TRBJ1-4; D gene unclear. Between the trimmed V and J ends, which lost 4 bases and 7 bases, there was a span of 17 bases. The CDR3 length is 15 residues. Germline CDR1 is SGHRS and CDR2 is YFSETQ. The CDR3: CASSPGPQRGEKLFF. CDR3 DNA sequence: TGCGCCAGCAGCCCCGGTCCCCAACGGGGTGAAAAACTGTTTTTT. Full variable domain (rest looked up from reference TRBV5-1 and TRBJ1-4): KAGVTQTPRYLIKTRGQQVTLSCSPISGHRSVSWYQQTPGQGLQFLFEYFSETQRNKGNFPGRFSGRQFSNSRSEMNVSTLELGDSALYLCASSPGPQRGEKLFFGSGTQLSVL.

V is TRBV29-1 and J is TRBJ1-1; TRBD1 matches 7 bases. J lost 4 bases, V lost 0 bases, and 8 bases had no gene match. CDR1 SQVTM and CDR2 ANQGSEA come from the germline V gene. The CDR3 sequence is 15 residues long. The CDR3 spells CSVEDEGAAATEAFF. For the CDR3, the DNA is TGCAGCGTTGAAGATGAGGGGGCTGCGGCCACTGAAGCTTTCTTT.

V gene TRBV5-6 combines with J gene TRBJ2-1; 10 nucleotides align to TRBD1. The CDR3 has 16 amino acids. The V gene's germline CDR1 is SGHDT and CDR2 YYEEEE. The junction had 12 bases not matched to a gene; V was cut back by 4 bases and J by 8 bases. The CDR3 DNA follows: TGTGCCAGCAGCCCCACGGGGGACAGGGGATTCTATGAGCAGTTCTTC. This gives the protein CASSPTGDRGFYEQFF.

The chain recombines TRBV4-1 with TRBJ1-1, with 8 bases identical to TRBD1. The ends lost 4 bases at V and 0 bases at J; junction bases unmatched: 4. The CDR3 spans 15 residues. Germline loops: CDR1 MGHRA, CDR2 YSYEKL. CDR3 bases: TGCGCCAGCAGCCGCCTGACAGGGGTGAACACTGAAGCTTTCTTT. Amino acids: CASSRLTGVNTEAFF.

The J gene is TRBJ2-1, the V gene TRBV29-1; 7 bases match TRBD2. V was pared by 7 bases and J by 10 bases, with 7 bases of the junction left unmatched. Germline V gene sequence: CDR1 SQVTM, CDR2 ANQGSEA. The CDR3 runs to 11 residues. The CDR3 loop reads CSADRGGEQFF. The CDR3 DNA follows: TGCAGCGCCGATCGGGGAGGGGAGCAGTTCTTC.

This clone came up once. The rearrangement uses TRBV29-1 and TRBJ1-1, with a tentative D call TRBD1 (5 bases). CDR3 length: 14 residues. V was pared by 6 bases and J by 1 base, with 15 bases between. Germline values: CDR1 SQVTM, CDR2 ANQGSEA. This CDR3 reads CSVASEGTNTEAFF. The CDR3 DNA sequence: TGCAGCGTCGCCTCGGAGGGGACGAACACTGAAGCTTTCTTT.

This chain connects TRBV5-1 to TRBJ2-7; 10 nucleotides line up with TRBD1. Per germline, CDR1 SGHRS and CDR2 YFSETQ. Trimming removed 6 bases from V and 5 bases from J; junction bases left unmatched: 8. This CDR3 is built from 14 residues. The CDR3 DNA reads as TGCGCCAGCACCCGGACAGGGGGTAACAACGAGCAGTACTTC. Translation gives CASTRTGGNNEQYF.

The chain employs TRBV10-2 and TRBJ2-5; a weak D match, TRBD1 (8 bases). There are 15 residues in the CDR3. Per the germline V gene, CDR1 is WSHSY and CDR2 is SAAADI. Trimming shortened V by 6 bases and J by 2 bases, and 16 bases separated the two germline ends. The CDR3 loop reads CASSGQGGRQETQYF. The CDR3 DNA reads as TGCGCCAGCAGCGGACAGGGAGGGCGGCAAGAGACCCAGTACTTC.

V usage is TRBV7-9 and J usage is TRBJ1-2; D is ambiguous. The CDR3 runs 12 residues. V was pared by 7 bases and J by 6 bases, with 12 bases between. Germline V gives CDR1 SEHNR, CDR2 FQNEAQ (reference sequence). The CDR3 is CASTYQEDGYTF. The CDR3 DNA reads as TGTGCCAGCACCTACCAAGAGGATGGCTACACCTTC.

The gene calls are TRBV4-2 and TRBJ2-2; D is perhaps TRBD2 (6 bases). There are 17 residues in the CDR3. V gave up 0 bases and J gave up 1 base, with 12 bases separating them. Germline-derived CDR1 and CDR2 are LGHNA and YNFKEQ. The CDR3 DNA sequence: TGTGCCAGCAGCCAAGACCCGGGTAGCGGGAACACCGGGGAGCTGTTTTTT. Translated, it gives CASSQDPGSGNTGELFF.

This rearrangement joins TRBV4-1 to TRBJ2-3; 9 bases match TRBD2. There are 16 residues in the CDR3. CDR1 is MGHRA and CDR2 is YSYEKL in the germline V gene. Trimming removed 2 bases from V and 4 bases from J; junction bases left unmatched: 7. The CDR3 here is CASSQYFSGGSDTQYF. In DNA form, the CDR3 reads TGCGCCAGCAGCCAATATTTTAGCGGGGGATCAGATACGCAGTATTTT.

The table lists this clone with a few counts. CDR3 nucleotide sequence: TGCGCCAGCAGCCCCGATCGGGGGTACGAGCAGTACTTC. Residues: CASSPDRGYEQYF. The chain has TRBV4-1 and TRBJ2-7, with a tentative D call TRBD2 (6 bases). The CDR3 runs to 13 residues. Germline-derived CDR1 and CDR2 are MGHRA and YSYEKL. V was cut by 4 bases and J by 4 bases, with 11 bases left in between.

The rearrangement links TRBV29-1 to TRBJ2-7; 8 bases align to TRBD1. Germline loops: CDR1 SQVTM, CDR2 ANQGSEA. The V segment lost 4 bases and the J segment 7 bases; nucleotides outside the gene matches: 9. The CDR3 runs to 13 residues. The CDR3 protein is CSVAGTGLLEQYF. CDR3 bases: TGCAGCGTTGCAGGGACAGGCCTCTTGGAGCAGTACTTC.

The rearrangement links TRBV7-2 to TRBJ2-1; 8 bases fit TRBD1. In germline, CDR1 is SGHTA, CDR2 FQGNSA. This CDR3 region has 15 residues. The ends lost 5 bases at V and 1 base at J; junction bases unmatched: 4. The CDR3 bases are TGTGCCAGCAGCACACAGGGGGGATCCTACAATGAGCAGTTCTTC. Its translation: CASSTQGGSYNEQFF.

The chain couples TRBV30 to TRBJ2-5; 7 bases are shared with TRBD2. Germline CDR1 is GTSNPN and CDR2 is SVGIG (reference sequence). The CDR3 spans 14 residues. V trimming: 0 bases; J trimming: 4 bases; junction bases outside the gene matches: 5. The CDR3 region has the DNA TGTGCCTGGAGTGTAATTTCTAGCGGAGAGACCCAGTACTTC. It is translated as CAWSVISSGETQYF.

This rearrangement joins TRBV4-2 to TRBJ1-1; D ambiguous. Per the germline V gene, CDR1 is LGHNA and CDR2 is YNFKEQ. V was shortened by 0 bases and J by 5 bases, with 13 bases between the two germline ends. The CDR3 is made up of 15 amino acids. The CDR3 reads CASSQERRGRTEAFF. Written as DNA, the CDR3 is TGTGCCAGCAGCCAAGAAAGGCGGGGAAGGACTGAAGCTTTCTTT.

This chain connects TRBV4-3 to TRBJ2-5; possible D gene TRBD1, 5 bases. The J call is in doubt because the DNA end fits TRBJ2-7 better. Germline V gene sequence: CDR1 LGHNA, CDR2 YSLEER. The length of the CDR3 is 15 residues. This CDR3 is CASSQDFRGSYEQYF. In DNA form, the CDR3 reads TGCGCCAGCAGCCAAGATTTTAGGGGCTCCTACGAGCAGTACTTC.

In this sample, this clone turned up a few times. The J gene is TRBJ2-7, the V gene TRBV2, with 10 nucleotides matching TRBD2. V shed 9 bases, J shed 3 bases, and the junction held 5 bases outside the gene matches. Per the germline V gene, CDR1 is SNHLY and CDR2 is FYNNEI. This CDR3 is built from 13 residues. In nucleotides, the CDR3 is TGTGCCAGTAGCGGGGGGTTCAACTACGAGCAGTACTTC. Protein sequence: CASSGGFNYEQYF.

The chain employs TRBV25-1 and TRBJ2-7, with a tentative D call TRBD1 (5 bases). The CDR3 consists of 18 residues. Trimming took 3 bases from V and 1 from J, leaving 22 bases between them. Germline CDR1 reads MGHDK; CDR2 reads SYGVNS. CDR3 nucleotides: TGTGCCAGCAGTGAGGACCCCGTCCAGACAGTCGCTTCCTACGAGCAGTACTTC. This translates into CASSEDPVQTVASYEQYF.

This clone has only a few counts. CDR3 DNA: TGTGCCAGCAGCCCCTCCAGCGGGAGGGGGAATGAGCAGTTCTTC. It translates to CASSPSSGRGNEQFF. This chain links TRBV9 with TRBJ2-1, with 10 bases fitting TRBD2. Trimming at V came to 4 bases and at J to 7 bases, leaving 8 bases not matched to a gene. The CDR3 has 15 residues. CDR1 and CDR2 from the germline V gene are SGDLS and YYNGEE.

As to this clone: The same CDR3 also results from other DNA sequences found in this sample. The rearrangement links TRBV6-1 to TRBJ1-1; 10 bases agree with TRBD1. The germline V gene encodes CDR1 MNHNS and CDR2 SASEGT. V trimming: 5 bases; J trimming: 1 base; junction bases outside the gene matches: 4. The CDR3 totals 15 residues. The CDR3 sequence: CASSPRTGGNTEAFF. The CDR3 DNA is TGTGCCAGCAGTCCCAGGACAGGGGGGAACACTGAAGCTTTCTTT.

The V call is TRBV7-3, the J call TRBJ2-7, with 7 bases fitting TRBD1. The CDR3 extends over 15 amino acids. V shed 6 bases, J shed 0 bases, and the junction held 8 bases outside the gene matches. CDR1 and CDR2 from the germline V gene are SGHTA and FQGTGA. CDR3 amino acids: CASSRSRDSSYEQYF. The CDR3 DNA is TGTGCCAGCAGTCGATCCCGGGACAGCTCCTACGAGCAGTACTTC.

The J gene is TRBJ2-6, the V gene TRBV30; 7 nucleotides match TRBD2. This CDR3 is 15 amino acids long. The V gene end was trimmed by 4 bases and the J gene end by 0 bases; junction bases not matched to a gene: 3. Germline CDR1 and CDR2: GTSNPN and SVGIG (reference sequence). Written as DNA, the CDR3 is TGTGCCTGGACGGGGAGGGACTCTGGGGCCAACGTCCTGACTTTC. Its protein product is CAWTGRDSGANVLTF.